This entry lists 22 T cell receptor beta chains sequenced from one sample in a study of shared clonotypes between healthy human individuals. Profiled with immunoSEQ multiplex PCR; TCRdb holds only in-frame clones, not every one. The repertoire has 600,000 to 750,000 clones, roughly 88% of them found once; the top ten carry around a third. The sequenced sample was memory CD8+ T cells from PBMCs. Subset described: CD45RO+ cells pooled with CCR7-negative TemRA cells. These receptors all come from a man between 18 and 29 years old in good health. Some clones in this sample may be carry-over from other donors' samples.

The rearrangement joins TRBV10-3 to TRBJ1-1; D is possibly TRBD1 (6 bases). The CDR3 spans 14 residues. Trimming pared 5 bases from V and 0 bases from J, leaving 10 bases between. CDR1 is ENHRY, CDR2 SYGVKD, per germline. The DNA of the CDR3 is TGTGCCATCAGTCGGGACACTATGAACACTGAAGCTTTCTTT. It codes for CAISRDTMNTEAFF.

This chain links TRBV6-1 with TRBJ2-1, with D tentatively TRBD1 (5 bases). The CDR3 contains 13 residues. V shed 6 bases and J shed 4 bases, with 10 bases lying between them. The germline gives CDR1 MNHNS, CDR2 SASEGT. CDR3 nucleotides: TGTGCCAGCAGGGGGCGGAATTACAATGAGCAGTTCTTC. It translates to CASRGRNYNEQFF.

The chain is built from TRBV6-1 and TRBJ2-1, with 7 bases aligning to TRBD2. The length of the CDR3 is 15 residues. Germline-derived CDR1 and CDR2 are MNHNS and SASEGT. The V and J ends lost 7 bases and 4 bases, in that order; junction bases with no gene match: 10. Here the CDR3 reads CASNTFRREYNEQFF. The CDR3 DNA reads TGTGCCAGCAACACATTTCGGCGGGAGTACAATGAGCAGTTCTTC.

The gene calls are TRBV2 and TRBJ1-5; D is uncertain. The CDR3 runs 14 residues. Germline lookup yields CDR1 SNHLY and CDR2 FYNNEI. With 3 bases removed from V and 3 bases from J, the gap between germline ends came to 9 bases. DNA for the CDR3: TGTGCCAGCAGTGATGGAGCCTTCAATCAGCCCCAGCATTTT. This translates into CASSDGAFNQPQHF. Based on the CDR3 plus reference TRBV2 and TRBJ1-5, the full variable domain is EPEVTQTPSHQVTQMGQEVILRCVPISNHLYFYWYRQILGQKVEFLVSFYNNEISEKSEIFDDQFSVERPDGSNFTLKIRSTKLEDSAMYFCASSDGAFNQPQHFGDGTRLSIL.

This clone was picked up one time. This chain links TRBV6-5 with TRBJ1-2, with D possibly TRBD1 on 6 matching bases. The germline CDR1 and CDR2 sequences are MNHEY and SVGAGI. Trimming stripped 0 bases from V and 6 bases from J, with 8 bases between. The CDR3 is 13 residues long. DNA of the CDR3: TGTGCCAGCAGTTACTCGGCAGGGGATGGCTACACCTTC. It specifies CASSYSAGDGYTF.

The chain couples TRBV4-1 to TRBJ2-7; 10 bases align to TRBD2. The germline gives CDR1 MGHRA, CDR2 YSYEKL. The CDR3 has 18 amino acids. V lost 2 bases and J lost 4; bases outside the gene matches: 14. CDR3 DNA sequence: TGCGCCAGCAGCCAAAAAGCGAGCGGGAGGGACTTGGGTTACGAGCAGTACTTC. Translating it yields CASSQKASGRDLGYEQYF.

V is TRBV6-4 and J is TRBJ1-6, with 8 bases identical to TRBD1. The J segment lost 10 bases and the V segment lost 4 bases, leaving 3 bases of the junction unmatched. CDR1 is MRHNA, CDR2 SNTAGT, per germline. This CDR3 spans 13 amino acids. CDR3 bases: TGTGCCAGCAGTGGTACAGGGGGATCACCCCTCCACTTT. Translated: CASSGTGGSPLHF.

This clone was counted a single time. The CDR3, as DNA: TGTGCCAGCAGTTACGGGACACTGAACACCGGGGAGCTGTTTTTT. Its protein is CASSYGTLNTGELFF. The chain carries TRBV6-5 and TRBJ2-2, with a weak D call TRBD1 (6 bases). CDR3 length: 15 amino acids. The V gene's germline CDR1 is MNHEY and CDR2 SVGAGI. V gave up 2 bases and J gave up 1 base, with 8 bases separating them.

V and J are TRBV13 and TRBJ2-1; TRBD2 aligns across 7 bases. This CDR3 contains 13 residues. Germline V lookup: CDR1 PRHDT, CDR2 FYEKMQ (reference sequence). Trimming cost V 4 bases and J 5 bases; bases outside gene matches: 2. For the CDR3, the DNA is TGTGCCAGCAGCTGGGACTACGACAATGAGCAGTTCTTC. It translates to CASSWDYDNEQFF.

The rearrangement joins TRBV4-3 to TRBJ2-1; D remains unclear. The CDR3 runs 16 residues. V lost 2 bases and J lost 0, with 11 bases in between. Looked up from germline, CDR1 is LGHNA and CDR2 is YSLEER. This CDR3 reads CASSQSYRSSYNEQFF. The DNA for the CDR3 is TGCGCCAGCAGCCAATCCTATCGAAGCTCCTACAATGAGCAGTTCTTC.

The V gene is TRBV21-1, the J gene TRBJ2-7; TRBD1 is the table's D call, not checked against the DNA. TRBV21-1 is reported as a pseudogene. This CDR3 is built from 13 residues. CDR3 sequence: CASCDRSSYEQYF. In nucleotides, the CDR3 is TGTGCCAGCTGCGACAGATCCTCCTACGAGCAGTACTTC.

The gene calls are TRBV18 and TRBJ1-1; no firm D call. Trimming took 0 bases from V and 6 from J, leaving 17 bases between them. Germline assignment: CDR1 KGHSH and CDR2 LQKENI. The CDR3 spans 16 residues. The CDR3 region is CASSPPRQGILAEAFF. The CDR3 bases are TGTGCCAGCTCACCACCGAGGCAAGGAATACTCGCTGAAGCTTTCTTT.

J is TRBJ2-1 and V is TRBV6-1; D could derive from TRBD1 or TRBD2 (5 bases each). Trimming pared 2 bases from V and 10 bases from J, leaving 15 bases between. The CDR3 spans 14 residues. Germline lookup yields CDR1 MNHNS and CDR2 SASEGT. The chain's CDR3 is CASSELGTAAEQFF. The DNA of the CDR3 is TGTGCCAGCAGTGAATTGGGGACGGCGGCCGAGCAGTTCTTC.

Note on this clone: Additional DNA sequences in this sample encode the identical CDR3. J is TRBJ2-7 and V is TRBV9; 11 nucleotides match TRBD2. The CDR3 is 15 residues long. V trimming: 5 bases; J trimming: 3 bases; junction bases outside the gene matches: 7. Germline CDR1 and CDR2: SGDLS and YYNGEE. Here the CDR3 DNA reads TGTGCCAGCAGTGCTACGGGGACTAGCGGCTACGAGCAGTACTTC. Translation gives CASSATGTSGYEQYF. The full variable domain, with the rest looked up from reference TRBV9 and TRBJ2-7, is DSGVTQTPKHLITATGQRVTLRCSPRSGDLSVYWYQQSLDQGLQFLIQYYNGEERAKGNILERFSAQQFPDLHSELNLSSLELGDSALYFCASSATGTSGYEQYFGPGTRLTVT.

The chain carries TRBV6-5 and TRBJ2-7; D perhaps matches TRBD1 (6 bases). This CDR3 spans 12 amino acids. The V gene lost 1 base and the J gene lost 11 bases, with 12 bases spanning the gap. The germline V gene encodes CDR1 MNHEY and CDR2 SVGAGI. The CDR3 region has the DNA TGTGCCAGCAGTTACTTAGGACAGAGAGAGTACTTC. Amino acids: CASSYLGQREYF.

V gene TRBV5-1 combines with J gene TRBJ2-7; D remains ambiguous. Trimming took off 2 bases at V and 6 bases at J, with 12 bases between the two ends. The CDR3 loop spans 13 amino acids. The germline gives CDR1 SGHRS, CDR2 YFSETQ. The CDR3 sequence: CASSFDTALEQYF. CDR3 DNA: TGCGCCAGCAGCTTCGACACGGCCCTCGAGCAGTACTTC.

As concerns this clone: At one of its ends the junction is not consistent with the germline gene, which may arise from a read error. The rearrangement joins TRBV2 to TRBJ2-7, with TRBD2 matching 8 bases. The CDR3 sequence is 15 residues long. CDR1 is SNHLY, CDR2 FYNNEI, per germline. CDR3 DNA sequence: TGTGCCAGCGGTGAGCCAGGGACTAGTGTCTACGAGCAGTACTTC. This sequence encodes CASGEPGTSVYEQYF.

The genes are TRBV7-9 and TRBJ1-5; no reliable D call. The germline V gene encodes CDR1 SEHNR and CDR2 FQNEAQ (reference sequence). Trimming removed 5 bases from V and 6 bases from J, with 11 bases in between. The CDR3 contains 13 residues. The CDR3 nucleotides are TGTGCCAGCAGCCCCAGCGCTGGTCAGCCCCAGCATTTT. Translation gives CASSPSAGQPQHF.

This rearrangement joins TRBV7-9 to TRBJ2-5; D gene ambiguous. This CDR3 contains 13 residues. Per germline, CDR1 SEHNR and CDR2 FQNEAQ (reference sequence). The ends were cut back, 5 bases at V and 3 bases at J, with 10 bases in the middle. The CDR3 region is CASSAPSEETQYF. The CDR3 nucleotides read TGTGCCAGCAGCGCTCCTTCTGAAGAGACCCAGTACTTC.

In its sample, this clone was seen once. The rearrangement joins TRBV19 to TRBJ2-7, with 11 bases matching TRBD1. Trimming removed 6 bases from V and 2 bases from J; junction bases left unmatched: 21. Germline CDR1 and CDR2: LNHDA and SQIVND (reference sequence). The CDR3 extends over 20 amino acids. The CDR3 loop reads CASSKIPGQGVRPNPYEQYF. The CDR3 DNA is TGTGCCAGTAGCAAAATCCCGGGACAGGGGGTACGACCCAACCCCTACGAGCAGTACTTC.

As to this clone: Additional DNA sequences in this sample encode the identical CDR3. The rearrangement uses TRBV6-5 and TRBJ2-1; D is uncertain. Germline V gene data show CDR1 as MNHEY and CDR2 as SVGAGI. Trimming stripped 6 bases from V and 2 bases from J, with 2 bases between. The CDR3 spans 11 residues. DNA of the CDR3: TGTGCCAGCAGCCCCTACAATGAGCAGTTCTTC. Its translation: CASSPYNEQFF.

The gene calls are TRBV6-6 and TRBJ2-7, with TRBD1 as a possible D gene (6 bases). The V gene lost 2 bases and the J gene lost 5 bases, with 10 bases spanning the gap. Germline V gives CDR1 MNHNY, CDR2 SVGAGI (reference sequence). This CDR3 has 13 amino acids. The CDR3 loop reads CASSYANRDEQYF. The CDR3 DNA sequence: TGTGCCAGCAGTTACGCGAACAGGGACGAGCAGTACTTC.